Shown below are 24 T cell receptor beta chains from a single sample sequenced in a study of blood T cells in healthy people across ages. Alongside a J-beta primer mix, a sample-barcoded 5' primer served in a second PCR lasting about 7 to 11 cycles. A single record per CDR3 protein comes from TCRdb applying MiXCR to the 5' RACE reads. The sample consists of 540,000 or so distinct CDR3 sequences, around 48% of them appearing once. The sequencing sample was made of blood. All receptors come from a man of 80 years or more in good health.

The chain carries TRBV4-3 and TRBJ2-2, with 7 bases fitting TRBD2. The CDR3 length is 16 residues. Germline CDR1 reads LGHNA; CDR2 reads YSLEER. J gave up 2 bases and V 4 bases, and 7 bases lay outside the gene matches. Here the CDR3 DNA reads TGCGCCAGCAGCCCCGGGACTAACAAAAACACCGGGGAGCTGTTTTTT. Its protein product is CASSPGTNKNTGELFF.

About this clonotype itself: The junction and the germline gene differ at one end; a read error may be behind it. The chain joins TRBV20-1 to TRBJ1-2; 8 positions match TRBD1. This CDR3 has 14 residues. From germline, CDR1 is DFQATT and CDR2 SNEGSKA (reference sequence). CDR3 DNA sequence: TGCAGTACTAGGACGGGACAGGCCTCGGGAGGCTACACCTTC. Amino acid sequence: CSTRTGQASGGYTF.

As concerns this clonotype: A much larger clonotype is one base distant, so this may be a read error. The rearrangement joins TRBV6-5 to TRBJ2-7; possibly TRBD2 for D (6 bases). The length of the CDR3 is 15 residues. Germline V gene lookup returns CDR1 MNHEY and CDR2 SVGAGI. The CDR3 DNA reads TGTTCCAGCAGTTACCGTGGACGGGGGTCCGGCGAGCAGTACTTC. Encoded protein: CSSSYRGRGSGEQYF.

A remark on this clonotype: This may be a read error: a much more frequent sequence differs by one nucleotide. The chain is built from TRBV6-5 and TRBJ2-4, with D uncertain. With the DNA end fitting TRBJ2-7 better, the J assignment may be wrong. This CDR3 spans 14 amino acids. CDR1 MNHEY and CDR2 SVGAGI come from the germline V gene. The CDR3: CASSYAKSVLEQYF. The CDR3 DNA reads TGTGCCAGCAGTTACGCTAAAAGTGTGCTCGAGCAGTACTTC.

The chain has TRBV4-1 and TRBJ1-6; D might be TRBD1 (6 bases). This CDR3 has 17 residues. Germline V lookup: CDR1 MGHRA, CDR2 YSYEKL. Trimming took off 0 bases at V and 4 bases at J, with 13 bases between the two ends. CDR3 loop: CASSQDGRDIYNSPLHF. In DNA form, the CDR3 reads TGCGCCAGCAGCCAAGATGGTAGGGACATTTATAATTCACCCCTCCACTTT.

The V gene is TRBV9, the J gene TRBJ2-1, with 12 nucleotides matching TRBD1. The V segment lost 2 bases and the J segment 13 bases; nucleotides outside the gene matches: 13. The CDR3 has 16 residues. Germline assignment: CDR1 SGDLS and CDR2 YYNGEE. This chain's CDR3 is CASSVGTGGMGETQFF. The CDR3 DNA is TGTGCCAGCAGCGTGGGGACAGGGGGCATGGGAGAGACCCAGTTCTTC.

This clonotype was observed at least ten times. V and J are TRBV7-3 and TRBJ2-1, with a weak D call TRBD2 (6 bases). This CDR3 has 11 amino acids. Germline V gene sequence: CDR1 SGHTA, CDR2 FQGTGA. V gave up 6 bases and J gave up 10 bases, with 10 bases separating them. CDR3 protein: CASSSGREQFF. The CDR3 region has the DNA TGTGCCAGCAGTTCGGGGAGGGAGCAGTTCTTC. Variable domain in full (rest from reference TRBV7-3 and TRBJ2-1): GAGVSQTPSNKVTEKGKYVELRCDPISGHTALYWYRQSLGQGPEFLIYFQGTGAADDSGLPNDRFFAVRPEGSVSTLKIQRTERGDSAVYLCASSSGREQFFGPGTRLTVL.

This clonotype was seen more than once but under ten times. The chain recombines TRBV4-3 with TRBJ2-3; no clear D. There are 13 residues in the CDR3. Germline CDR1 and CDR2: LGHNA and YSLEER. Deletions cut 0 bases from V and 6 bases from J, with 7 bases between. The CDR3 coding sequence is TGCGCCAGCAGCCAAGATACTTGGGATACGCAGTATTTT. This codes for CASSQDTWDTQYF.

The chain joins TRBV7-9 to TRBJ2-1, with 14 bases that match TRBD2. V dropped 3 bases and J dropped 13; count of bases not matched to a gene: 11. The V gene's germline CDR1 is SEHNR and CDR2 FQNEAQ (reference sequence). The CDR3 is 16 amino acids. The CDR3 bases are TGTGCCAGCAGCTTCGGGACTAGCGGGAGCTCAGAGACCCAGTTCTTC. This codes for CASSFGTSGSSETQFF.

This clonotype was seen a handful of times. V and J are TRBV4-1 and TRBJ1-4; tentative D call: TRBD1 (5 bases). Trimming left V 5 bases short and J 2 bases short, with 15 bases between. The CDR3 extends over 16 amino acids. Germline V gene lookup returns CDR1 MGHRA and CDR2 YSYEKL. The CDR3 DNA sequence: TGCGCCAGCAGCGCTCCGGGGGGTGGGACTAATGAAAAACTGTTTTTT. The encoded protein is CASSAPGGGTNEKLFF.

The chain is built from TRBV20-1 and TRBJ1-1; D is unresolved. The CDR3 sequence is 11 residues long. Germline CDR1 is DFQATT and CDR2 is SNEGSKA (reference sequence). V lost 5 bases to trimming and J lost 8 bases, with 12 bases between them. The CDR3 region is CSAHRGSEAFF. CDR3 DNA sequence: TGCAGTGCTCATCGGGGTTCGGAAGCTTTCTTT.

The CDR3 nucleotides read TGCAGTGCTCGAAAGACAGGGAACTACAATCAGCCCCAGCATTTT. It is translated as CSARKTGNYNQPQHF. This chain connects TRBV20-1 to TRBJ1-5; 7 bases are shared with TRBD1. CDR1 and CDR2 from the germline V gene are DFQATT and SNEGSKA (reference sequence). The V gene end was trimmed by 5 bases and the J gene end by 3 bases; junction bases not matched to a gene: 10. The CDR3 has 15 residues.

This chain uses TRBV7-2 with TRBJ2-7; 11 bases map to TRBD1. The CDR3 is made up of 15 amino acids. The V gene's germline CDR1 is SGHTA and CDR2 FQGNSA. Germline trimming cut 2 bases from V and 4 bases from J; bases unmatched to any gene: 4. Here the CDR3 reads CASSLRTGGQYEQYF. The CDR3 DNA is TGTGCCAGCAGCTTACGGACAGGGGGCCAGTACGAGCAGTACTTC.

J is TRBJ1-6 and V is TRBV4-3, with 7 bases matching TRBD1. CDR1 is LGHNA and CDR2 is YSLEER in the germline V gene. This CDR3 comprises 16 residues. V lost 3 bases, J lost 10 bases, and 12 bases stayed unmatched. CDR3 nucleotides: TGCGCCAGCAGCCAGGACCTAGACAGGGTCAGGTCACCCCTCCACTTT. This translates into CASSQDLDRVRSPLHF.

This clonotype has only a few counts. This sequence joins TRBV7-2 and TRBJ2-1; a weak D match, TRBD2 (5 bases). The germline V gene has CDR1 SGHTA and CDR2 FQGNSA. CDR3 size: 11 residues. V lost 5 bases, J lost 10 bases, and 9 bases lay in between. The CDR3 sequence: CASSPQREQFF. CDR3 sequence (DNA): TGTGCCAGCAGCCCTCAGCGGGAGCAGTTCTTC.

This clonotype has only a few counts. This chain uses TRBV7-2 with TRBJ2-7; 13 positions agree with TRBD2. There are 16 residues in the CDR3. CDR1 SGHTA and CDR2 FQGNSA come from the germline V gene. Germline trimming cut 3 bases from V and 5 bases from J; bases unmatched to any gene: 7. In DNA form, the CDR3 reads TGTGCCAGCAGCTTGACACTAGCGGGAGGGACGGACGAGCAGTACTTC. This sequence encodes CASSLTLAGGTDEQYF.

Of note for this clonotype: Since a much larger clone is just one base distant, this may be a read error. This chain links TRBV7-9 with TRBJ2-5; D is uncertain. CDR1 SEHNR and CDR2 FQNEAQ come from the germline V gene (reference sequence). The CDR3 contains 18 residues. CDR3 amino acids: CASSWGTHARSYQGTQYF. The CDR3 region has the DNA TGTGCCAGCAGCTGGGGAACCCACGCGCGCTCGTACCAAGGGACCCAGTACTTC.

The J gene is TRBJ2-7, the V gene TRBV7-6; D may match TRBD1 or TRBD2 (5 bases each). V lost 8 bases and J 0 bases, leaving 11 bases between the germline ends. The CDR3 runs 13 residues. Germline V CDR1 and CDR2: SGHVS, FNYEAQ. Here the CDR3 DNA reads TGTGCCAGCCGGGGCCGTAGCTCCTACGAGCAGTACTTC. It specifies CASRGRSSYEQYF.

This clonotype has only a few counts. A much larger clonotype is one base distant, so this may be a read error. V usage is TRBV5-5 and J usage is TRBJ2-1; 12 nucleotides agree with TRBD2. This CDR3 region has 15 residues. CDR1 is SGHKS and CDR2 is YYEKEE in the germline V gene (reference sequence). In DNA, the CDR3 is TGTGCCAGCAGCTTGGGACTAGCGGGGGACAAGGAGCAGTTCTTC. This sequence encodes CASSLGLAGDKEQFF. The full variable domain, rest sourced from reference TRBV5-5 and TRBJ2-1, is DAGVTQSPTHLIKTRGQQVTLRCSPISGHKSVSWYQQVLGQGPQFIFQYYEKEERGRGNFPDRFSARQFPNYSSELNVNALLLGDSALYLCASSLGLAGDKEQFFGPGTRLTVL.

The chain employs TRBV20-1 and TRBJ2-5; D may be TRBD1 (6 bases). CDR1 is DFQATT, CDR2 SNEGSKA, per germline (reference sequence). The CDR3 has 13 residues. V dropped 5 bases and J dropped 6 bases, with 16 bases sitting between them. CDR3 sequence: CSAPRTDEQTQYF. As DNA, the CDR3 is TGCAGTGCTCCTAGGACAGATGAGCAGACCCAGTACTTC.

The CDR3 DNA sequence: TGTGCCAGCAGCTTCGGAGCAGGGGTCTCCTACAATGAGCAGTACTTC. Translating it yields CASSFGAGVSYNEQYF. The chain employs TRBV5-4 and TRBJ2-1; possible D gene TRBD1, 6 bases. The DNA end lines up better with TRBJ2-7; the J call may be wrong. Per the germline V gene, CDR1 is SGHNT and CDR2 is YYREEE (reference sequence). The CDR3 has 16 residues.

The chain joins TRBV5-5 to TRBJ2-7; TRBD1 is a possible D gene (6 bases). V was cut by 0 bases and J by 3 bases, with 13 bases left in between. CDR1 is SGHKS and CDR2 is YYEKEE in the germline V gene (reference sequence). CDR3 length equals 15 residues. The chain's CDR3 is CASSLAVTGSYEQYF. CDR3 coding DNA: TGTGCCAGCAGCTTGGCTGTGACAGGCAGCTACGAGCAGTACTTC. Combining the CDR3 with reference TRBV5-5 and TRBJ2-7 gives the whole variable domain DAGVTQSPTHLIKTRGQQVTLRCSPISGHKSVSWYQQVLGQGPQFIFQYYEKEERGRGNFPDRFSARQFPNYSSELNVNALLLGDSALYLCASSLAVTGSYEQYFGPGTRLTVT.

V usage is TRBV18 and J usage is TRBJ1-1; D uncertain. The germline CDR1 and CDR2 sequences are KGHSH and LQKENI. The CDR3 consists of 15 residues. The ends were cut back, 3 bases at V and 1 base at J, with 12 bases in the middle. The chain's CDR3 is CASSPMAGSNTEAFF. CDR3 DNA sequence: TGTGCCAGCTCACCCATGGCGGGGTCGAACACTGAAGCTTTCTTT.

This clonotype has only a few counts. The chain is built from TRBV7-9 and TRBJ2-3, with 8 bases lining up with TRBD2. Per germline, CDR1 SEHNR and CDR2 FQNEAQ (reference sequence). V lost 3 bases, J lost 3 bases, and 5 bases stayed unmatched. This CDR3 has 15 amino acids. This CDR3 reads CASSFLSGRTDTQYF. The CDR3 nucleotides are TGTGCCAGCAGCTTTCTCAGCGGGAGAACAGATACGCAGTATTTT.